The entry that follows covers one T cell receptor beta chain sequence. Antigen unknown. Assay: immunoSEQ multiplex PCR; the TCRdb copy retains only in-frame clones and omits some. This table has roughly 46,000 clones, roughly 91% appearing once. These data originate in a study of graft-versus-host responses after intestinal transplantation. Background on the study: Recipients were all induced with anti-thymocyte globulin, then given tacrolimus and steroids for roughly three years.

The V gene lost 0 bases and the J gene lost 7 bases, with 19 bases spanning the gap. Germline CDR1 and CDR2: SGHRS and YFSETQ. The CDR3 covers 16 residues. Findings and caveats of the study: Levels of circulating GvH clones at their peak were associated with early post-transplant HvG declines.

Material: PBMCs, obtained about 120 weeks after a first intestinal transplant, on the day of a second. This sequence joins TRBV5-1 and TRBJ2-5; maybe TRBD1 (5 bases). This receptor was obtained from a human patient who received an intestinal transplant, so some T cells may come from the graft donor. DNA for the CDR3: TGCGCCAGCAGCTTGGGGAATGTAGGGGCCGCTGGGACCCAGTACTTC. The encoded protein is CASSLGNVGAAGTQYF.